This T cell receptor beta chain appears in the sequencing data of a study of T cell clones after liver transplantation. Looking at the study overall: A pre-transplant mixed lymphocyte reaction with TCRbeta sequencing defined graft-donor-reactive clones followed in post-transplant blood.

Sequencing was performed with immunoSEQ multiplex PCR; in TCRdb, only in-frame clones are kept and a portion is missing. The data show 90,000 to 120,000 clones, with about 81% seen just once and just under 1% held by the top ten. The input for sequencing was CD4+ T cells from blood, taken before liver transplant. This clonotype originated in a human donor who received a liver transplant.

The CDR3 loop is CASSKENVGPITDTQYF. The DNA for the CDR3 is TGTGCCAGCTCAAAAGAAAACGTAGGGCCCATCACAGATACGCAGTATTTT. V gene TRBV18 combines with J gene TRBJ2-3; D is unclear. This CDR3 is 17 amino acids long. V lost 5 bases to trimming and J lost 2 bases, with 20 bases between them. Germline V lookup: CDR1 KGHSH, CDR2 LQKENI.